This TCR beta chain was observed in a study of long-term antiretroviral therapy in people with HIV. Per the germline V gene, CDR1 is MNHEY and CDR2 is SMNVEV (reference sequence). This CDR3 spans 17 amino acids. V was clipped by 0 bases and J by 6 bases, with 21 bases between them. Investigators performed immunoSEQ version v3.0 at survey level. This table comes from immunoSEQ multiplex PCR, and its TCRdb copy is limited to in-frame clones, with some not included. The data contain roughly 18,000 clones, around 92% of them seen just once; the ten biggest clones take up roughly 9%. Sample: unsorted PBMCs, taken 3 years after starting antiretroviral therapy. The chain recombines TRBV27 with TRBJ2-7; D tentatively reads TRBD1 or TRBD2 (5 bases each). The sequence was obtained from a man between 50 and 59 years old with HIV. The CDR3 spells CASSLSGHLLPGAEQYF. The CDR3, as DNA: TGTGCCAGCAGTTTATCTGGCCACCTCTTACCCGGGGCCGAGCAGTACTTC.